This record looks at one T cell receptor (beta chain) sequence and its context. Source study methods: Reference gene primer amplification gave nucleated cell count estimates. Repertoires were generated with immunoSEQ multiplex PCR, while TCRdb's copy carries only in-frame clones and drops some. V, J and clone size were drawn from that table, and D and trimming were deduced from the DNA. Here the sample spans some 200,000 clones, 75% to 85% being singletons. The sample is drawn from a study of blood T cell repertoires in COVID-19. CDR1 and CDR2 (germline): SGHNT, YYREEE (reference sequence). V lost 2 bases to trimming and J lost 7 bases, with 12 bases between them. This CDR3 is built from 13 residues.

This TCR came from a woman between 65 and 79 years old with COVID-19, enrolled during active disease. This chain joins TRBV5-4 and TRBJ1-2; D is possibly TRBD1 (5 bases). The source material was peripheral blood. CDR3 in DNA: TGTGCCAGCAGCTTATCCGGGGGAGGTGGCTACACCTTC. Translation: CASSLSGGGGYTF.